The 15 T cell receptor beta chains below all came from one sample that was sequenced in a study of blood T cell repertoires in COVID-19. Profiled with immunoSEQ multiplex PCR; TCRdb holds only in-frame clones, not every one. The table includes 150,000 to 200,000 clones, about 70% detected once. Sequenced: peripheral blood. These receptors were collected from a woman aged 45-65 years with active or convalescent COVID-19.

The genes are TRBV28 and TRBJ2-2; D is unresolved. Germline CDR1 reads MDHEN; CDR2 reads SYDVKM. Trimming shortened V by 6 bases and J by 0 bases, and 11 bases separated the two germline ends. This CDR3 is 15 amino acids long. Here the CDR3 DNA reads TGTGCCAGCAGCCGTCTGCTAGCGAACACCGGGGAGCTGTTTTTT. Translating gives CASSRLLANTGELFF.

The chain employs TRBV7-9 and TRBJ2-7, with a tentative D call TRBD2 (6 bases). V gave up 5 bases and J gave up 7 bases, with 18 bases separating them. In germline, CDR1 is SEHNR, CDR2 FQNEAQ (reference sequence). The CDR3 totals 14 residues. CDR3 residues: CASSKGLAVNEQYF. The CDR3 bases are TGTGCCAGCAGCAAGGGACTCGCCGTAAATGAGCAGTACTTC.

The rearrangement uses TRBV6-6 and TRBJ2-3, with 9 nucleotides matching TRBD2. V trimming: 2 bases; J trimming: 1 base; junction bases outside the gene matches: 4. The length of the CDR3 is 16 residues. CDR1 is MNHNY and CDR2 is SVGAGI in the germline V gene (reference sequence). As DNA, the CDR3 is TGTGCCAGCAGTTACCCCGCTAGCGGGGGCACAGATACGCAGTATTTT. Amino acid sequence: CASSYPASGGTDTQYF.

The chain is built from TRBV9 and TRBJ1-2; no firm D call. The V and J ends lost 0 bases and 1 base respectively, with 10 bases between them. The CDR3 is 15 residues long. The germline V gene has CDR1 SGDLS and CDR2 YYNGEE. The DNA of the CDR3 is TGTGCCAGCAGCGTAGGGGCTCTACTTAACTATGGCTACACCTTC. Its translation: CASSVGALLNYGYTF.

The rearrangement uses TRBV27 and TRBJ2-4, with TRBD2 as a possible D gene (6 bases). The CDR3 has 17 residues. Germline V gene sequence: CDR1 MNHEY, CDR2 SMNVEV (reference sequence). V was cut by 2 bases and J by 0 bases, with 14 bases left in between. CDR3 region: CASSLRGLLIAKNIQYF. The DNA for the CDR3 is TGTGCCAGCAGTTTAAGGGGACTTTTAATAGCCAAAAACATTCAGTACTTC.

This clone was recorded once. The chain couples TRBV28 to TRBJ1-2; the match to TRBD1 covers 7 bases. Germline trimming cut 4 bases from V and 5 bases from J; bases unmatched to any gene: 7. Germline-derived CDR1 and CDR2 are MDHEN and SYDVKM. The CDR3 has 14 amino acids. The CDR3 coding sequence is TGTGCCAGCAGTTCCGACAGGGCGGGGTATGGCTACACCTTC. Its translation: CASSSDRAGYGYTF.

The chain employs TRBV28 and TRBJ1-2; unclear D gene. This CDR3 contains 13 residues. The germline V gene encodes CDR1 MDHEN and CDR2 SYDVKM. Trimming removed 2 bases from V and 5 bases from J, with 9 bases in between. DNA for the CDR3: TGTGCCAGCAGTTTACGGCGGCGTTATGGCTACACCTTC. It translates to CASSLRRRYGYTF.

The rearrangement uses TRBV7-2 and TRBJ1-2; tentative D call: TRBD1 (6 bases). The CDR3 consists of 13 residues. Trimming took 1 base from V and 7 from J, leaving 10 bases between them. The germline V gene encodes CDR1 SGHTA and CDR2 FQGNSA. The CDR3, as DNA: TGTGCCAGCAGCTTAGGACAGGATCTTGGCTACACCTTC. This gives the protein CASSLGQDLGYTF.

The CDR3 DNA sequence: TGTGCCAGCAGCCAATGGGACACCCAAGAGACCCAGTACTTC. Protein sequence: CASSQWDTQETQYF. The chain joins TRBV3-1 (or the pseudogene TRBV3-2) to TRBJ2-5, with D perhaps TRBD1 (6 bases). This CDR3 contains 14 residues. Trimming shortened V by 2 bases and J by 1 base, and 8 bases separated the two germline ends. Germline loops: CDR1 LGHDT, CDR2 YNNKEL (reference sequence).

The genes are TRBV7-9 and TRBJ1-4; possible D gene TRBD1, 6 bases. Trimming cost V 0 bases and J 0 bases, with 14 bases left between them. CDR1 is SEHNR, CDR2 FQNEAQ, per germline (reference sequence). This CDR3 has 18 residues. CDR3 amino acids: CASSLARQAVATNEKLFF. The CDR3 DNA reads TGTGCCAGCAGCTTAGCACGACAGGCAGTTGCAACTAATGAAAAACTGTTTTTT.

CDR3 in amino acids: CASSQGGAGGLGEQYF. In DNA, the CDR3 is TGTGCCAGCAGCCAGGGCGGAGCGGGAGGACTGGGCGAGCAGTACTTC. The chain has TRBV5-4 and TRBJ2-7; 9 bases agree with TRBD2. V was pared by 4 bases and J by 6 bases, with 14 bases of the junction left unmatched. There are 16 residues in the CDR3. Germline CDR1 reads SGHNT; CDR2 reads YYREEE (reference sequence).

V is TRBV7-8 and J is TRBJ2-5, with TRBD2 identical over 7 bases. The V and J ends lost 5 bases and 5 bases, in that order; junction bases with no gene match: 11. Germline CDR1 is SGHVS and CDR2 is FQNEAQ. This CDR3 contains 15 residues. The CDR3 spells CASSPQVGGRETQYF. CDR3 sequence (DNA): TGTGCCAGCAGCCCCCAGGTGGGAGGGAGGGAGACCCAGTACTTC.

The CDR3 sequence is CASSLREASGNTIYF. CDR3 bases: TGTGCCAGCAGCTTACGTGAGGCCTCTGGAAACACCATATATTTT. The chain links TRBV7-2 to TRBJ1-3; D ambiguous. Per germline, CDR1 SGHTA and CDR2 FQGNSA. V was cut by 2 bases and J by 0 bases, with 8 bases left in between. The CDR3 is 15 residues long.

V is TRBV3-1 (or the pseudogene TRBV3-2) and J is TRBJ2-4, with TRBD1 matching 10 bases. Germline loops: CDR1 LGHDT, CDR2 YNNKEL (reference sequence). The CDR3 covers 19 residues. V lost 4 bases, J lost 1 base, and 13 bases stayed unmatched. CDR3 region: CASSLPGQGSARAKNIQYF. The CDR3 DNA sequence: TGTGCCAGCAGCCTCCCGGGACAGGGGTCCGCGAGGGCCAAAAACATTCAGTACTTC.

The rearrangement joins TRBV7-2 to TRBJ1-5; 8 bases map to TRBD1. Germline CDR1 reads SGHTA; CDR2 reads FQGNSA. V trimming: 1 base; J trimming: 5 bases; junction bases outside the gene matches: 4. CDR3 length: 15 amino acids. The chain's CDR3 is CASSLEFRGHQPQHF. CDR3 DNA sequence: TGTGCCAGCAGCTTAGAGTTCAGGGGGCATCAGCCCCAGCATTTT.